This T cell receptor (beta chain) was found in a study of radiation and T cells in renal cell carcinoma. The study's findings and limits: Baseline intratumoral clonotype presence is unknown without pretreatment biopsies.

This table comes from immunoSEQ multiplex PCR, and its TCRdb copy is limited to in-frame clones, with some not included. The repertoire consists of 97,000 or so clones, with around 84% occurring once and the leading ten covering less than 7.5%. Trimming removed 1 base at V and 0 bases at J, with 7 bases between. The CDR3 has 15 residues. Per germline, CDR1 SGHVS and CDR2 FQNEAQ. Indicated time point: blood 4 weeks post-SBRT, at nephrectomy. Treatment of the sample: 15 Gy SBRT to primary tumor, nephrectomy 4 weeks later. Serial blood draws occurred at baseline and 2 and 4 weeks post-SBRT. Concerning this clone: No antigen is known for it.

The input for sequencing was blood, taken from a patient whose treatment included radiotherapy and nephrectomy. This receptor was taken from a man aged 55-75 years with renal cell carcinoma. V is TRBV7-8 and J is TRBJ1-5, with D unresolved. The CDR3: CASSLGLISNQPQHF. DNA for the CDR3: TGTGCCAGCAGCTTAGGGTTGATTAGCAATCAGCCCCAGCATTTT.